What follows is one TCR beta chain and its context. Sequencing of TCR beta was carried out in blood CD8+ and CD4+ T cells. Healthy donors constituted the controls, which were matched for age and sex. The data belong to a study of CD8 T cells in Susac syndrome. After extraction with the RNeasy kit, about 0.45 to 1 ug of the RNA was reverse transcribed using random hexamers. Multiplex immunoSEQ PCR targeted 54 Vbeta and 13 Jbeta TCR beta segments. Via MiXCR, TCRdb re-called the immunoSEQ multiplex PCR reads, giving one row per CDR3 protein. The sample has 150,000 to 200,000 distinct CDR3 sequences, approximately 92% seen once. The TCR sequence derives from a human donor in good health. The sample taken for sequencing was CD4+ T cells from PBMCs.

CDR3 bases: TGTGCCAGCAGCTCCAGGGGCCTCCTTCGGACAGATACGCAGTATTTT. Translated: CASSSRGLLRTDTQYF. The gene calls are TRBV12-3 or TRBV12-4 and TRBJ2-3; maybe TRBD1 (6 bases). The CDR3 spans 16 residues. V lost 6 bases and J lost 3, with 19 bases in between.